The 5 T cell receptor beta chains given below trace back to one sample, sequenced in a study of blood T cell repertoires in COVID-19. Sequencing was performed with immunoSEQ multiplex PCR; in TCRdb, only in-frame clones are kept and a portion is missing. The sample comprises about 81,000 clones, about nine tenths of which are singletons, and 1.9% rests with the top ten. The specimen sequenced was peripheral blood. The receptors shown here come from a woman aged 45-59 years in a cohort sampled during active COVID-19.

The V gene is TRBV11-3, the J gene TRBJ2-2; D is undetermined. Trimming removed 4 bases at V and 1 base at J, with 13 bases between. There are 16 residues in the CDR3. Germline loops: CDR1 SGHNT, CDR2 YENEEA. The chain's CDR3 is CASSSNLVMNTGELFF. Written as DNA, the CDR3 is TGTGCCAGCAGCTCCAACTTAGTAATGAACACCGGGGAGCTGTTTTTT.

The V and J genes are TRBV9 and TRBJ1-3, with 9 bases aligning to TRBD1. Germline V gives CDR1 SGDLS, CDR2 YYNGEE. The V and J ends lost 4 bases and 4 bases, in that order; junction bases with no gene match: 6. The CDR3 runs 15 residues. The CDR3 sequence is CASSYGTGRGNTIYF. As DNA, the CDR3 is TGTGCCAGCAGCTATGGGACAGGGAGAGGAAACACCATATATTTT.

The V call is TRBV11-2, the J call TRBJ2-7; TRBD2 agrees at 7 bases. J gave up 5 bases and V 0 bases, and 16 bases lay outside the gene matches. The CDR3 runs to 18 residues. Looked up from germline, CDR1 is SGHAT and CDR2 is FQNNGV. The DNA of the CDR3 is TGTGCCAGCAGCTTAGATCCGGGGTTTGTGGGAGGGCCAGACGAGCAGTACTTC. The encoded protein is CASSLDPGFVGGPDEQYF.

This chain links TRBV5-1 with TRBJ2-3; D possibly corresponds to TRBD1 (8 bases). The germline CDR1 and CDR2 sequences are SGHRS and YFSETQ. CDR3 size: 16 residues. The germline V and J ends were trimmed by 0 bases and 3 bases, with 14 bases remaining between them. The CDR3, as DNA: TGCGCCAGCAGCTTGGGAGGACAGGGAGGGACAGATACGCAGTATTTT. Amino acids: CASSLGGQGGTDTQYF.

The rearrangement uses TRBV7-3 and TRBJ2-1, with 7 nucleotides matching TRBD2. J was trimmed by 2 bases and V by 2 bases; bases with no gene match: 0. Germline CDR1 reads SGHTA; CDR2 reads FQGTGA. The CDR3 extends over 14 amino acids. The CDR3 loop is CASSLLAAYNEQFF. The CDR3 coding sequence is TGTGCCAGCAGCTTACTAGCGGCCTACAATGAGCAGTTCTTC.